This T cell receptor beta chain derives from a study of blood T cells in healthy people across ages. Study-wide results and limits: Measured against age, TCR beta diversity per million T cells decreased in a roughly linear manner.

Sample-barcoded 5' priming and a J-beta primer mix drove a second PCR of roughly 6 to 12 cycles. A 12-random-nucleotide template-switch adaptor tagged each cDNA molecule. Each sample provided no less than 2.5 million CDR3-containing paired-end reads. TCRdb re-analysed the 5' RACE reads in MiXCR, keeping a single row per CDR3 protein. The table records around 900,000 distinct CDR3 sequences, about 30% of them present only once. In its sample, this clonotype was seen many times. What it binds is not known. They isolated at least 6 million PBMCs from each sample. Germline loops: CDR1 ENHRY, CDR2 SYGVKD. The CDR3 consists of 14 residues. The ends were cut back, 5 bases at V and 4 bases at J, with 14 bases in the middle.

The source of this sequence is an elderly woman in good health. V gene TRBV10-3 combines with J gene TRBJ2-5; unclear D gene. The sequenced material came from blood. CDR3 sequence (DNA): TGTGCCATCAGTCGTGAAGGGCAACGAGAGACCCAGTACTTC. Translation: CAISREGQRETQYF.